This TCR beta chain was identified during a study of blood T cell repertoires in COVID-19. Looking at the study overall: COVID-19 samples from acute and convalescent phases originated in the United States, Italy and Spain. Sources were T cells, B-cell-depleted T cells, or PBMCs; the material itself was cDNA or gDNA.

In the original analysis: How many nucleated cells were present was estimated from reference gene primer amplification. Libraries were prepared by immunoSEQ multiplex PCR; TCRdb keeps only in-frame clonotypes and omits some of them. V and J calls and clone size are as listed in that table; D and trimming were resolved from the DNA. The sample gives 200,000 to 250,000 clones, about 85% of which show up once; about 0.93% is in the top ten. The source of this sequence is a man in his forties or fifties with acute or convalescent COVID-19. Material for sequencing was peripheral blood.

The CDR3 region is CASSRNRDTEAFF. The CDR3 DNA follows: TGTGCCAGCTCACGGAACAGGGACACTGAAGCTTTCTTT. This chain links TRBV18 with TRBJ1-1; tentatively, D is TRBD1 (6 bases). The CDR3 runs to 13 residues. In germline, CDR1 is KGHSH, CDR2 LQKENI. The V and J ends lost 4 bases and 3 bases respectively, with 9 bases between them.